This TCR beta chain was profiled in a study of persistence of HIV-infected CD4 T cells. The immunoSEQ assay was version 4, run in survey mode. This table comes from immunoSEQ multiplex PCR, and its TCRdb copy is limited to in-frame clones, with some not included. In the table there are some 45,000 clones, about 87% of which are singletons. CDR3 length: 17 residues. The trim removed 4 bases at V and 0 bases at J, leaving 7 bases unmatched. CDR1 and CDR2 from the germline V gene are KGHSH and LQKENI. Nonspecific anti-CD3/anti-CD28 bead stimulation represents the broad CD4+ T cell repertoire. Responding CD4+ T cells were sorted by upregulation of both CD40 ligand and CD69. About this clone itself: What it recognizes is unknown.

The receptor was derived from an adult woman with HIV who was CMV-seropositive. The J gene is TRBJ2-2, the V gene TRBV18; 8 nucleotides agree with TRBD2. The starting material was CD4+ T cells sorted from PBMCs after approximately 19-hour stimulation, obtained from a patient who received antiretroviral therapy. DNA for the CDR3: TGTGCCAGCTCACTTTCGAGCGGGGGTACGAACACCGGGGAGCTGTTTTTT. Amino acid sequence: CASSLSSGGTNTGELFF.